These 26 T cell receptor beta chains were sequenced from one sample in a study of T cells after posttransplantation cyclophosphamide. The data were produced by immunoSEQ multiplex PCR, yet TCRdb's version contains in-frame clones alone and is incomplete. The data list about 33,000 clones, none observed once; about 4.3% falls to the top ten. Sequencing input: PBMCs. Receptors were obtained from a woman in her twenties or thirties in good health and a related stem cell transplant donor.

This clone has more than one count but fewer than ten. The chain is built from TRBV7-2 and TRBJ2-5, with a weak D call TRBD1 (6 bases). The CDR3 runs to 13 residues. The V end lost 6 bases, the J end lost 1 base, and 9 bases lay between the germline ends. Per the germline V gene, CDR1 is SGHTA and CDR2 is FQGNSA. The CDR3: CASRRGIQETQYF. As DNA, the CDR3 is TGTGCCAGCAGGAGGGGGATCCAAGAGACCCAGTACTTC.

This clone was seen many times. This chain uses TRBV6-5 with TRBJ2-1, with D uncertain. The CDR3 spans 15 residues. Looked up from germline, CDR1 is MNHEY and CDR2 is SVGAGI. Trimming pared 2 bases from V and 4 bases from J, leaving 12 bases between. This chain's CDR3 is CASSYRTSRYNEQFF. The CDR3 bases are TGTGCCAGCAGTTACAGAACTTCACGGTACAATGAGCAGTTCTTC.

This clone occurred many times. The rearrangement uses TRBV27 and TRBJ2-1; TRBD2 aligns across 12 bases. Germline assignment: CDR1 MNHEY and CDR2 SMNVEV (reference sequence). This CDR3 contains 16 residues. With 3 bases clipped from V and 6 bases from J, the junction kept 6 bases outside the gene matches. Here the CDR3 DNA reads TGTGCCAGCAGTTTCCCGTTGACTAGCGGGGGCAATGAGCAGTTCTTC. Translation: CASSFPLTSGGNEQFF.

This clone was seen many times. The chain uses TRBV15 and TRBJ1-5; D not certain. Trimming shortened V by 0 bases and J by 7 bases, and 4 bases separated the two germline ends. Germline CDR1 is LNHNV and CDR2 is YYDKDF (reference sequence). This CDR3 region has 12 residues. CDR3 bases: TGTGCCACCAGCAGAGACCAGCAGCCCCAGCATTTT. Translating gives CATSRDQQPQHF.

This clone was observed a few times. This sequence joins TRBV9 and TRBJ2-7, with 12 bases fitting TRBD2. Germline trimming cut 0 bases from V and 6 bases from J; bases unmatched to any gene: 7. Germline CDR1 and CDR2: SGDLS and YYNGEE. The CDR3 loop spans 16 amino acids. CDR3 loop: CASSVGSSGGAGEQYF. The CDR3 DNA follows: TGTGCCAGCAGCGTAGGGTCTAGCGGGGGGGCGGGCGAGCAGTACTTC.

This clone has a handful of counts. CDR3 in DNA: TGTGCCACCAGCAGAGACCTACAAGAGACCCAGTACTTC. Residues: CATSRDLQETQYF. V and J are TRBV15 and TRBJ2-5; D is uncertain. Germline-derived CDR1 and CDR2 are LNHNV and YYDKDF (reference sequence). V was pared by 0 bases and J by 2 bases, with 4 bases between. This CDR3 is 13 amino acids long.

Many counts were recorded for this clone. V and J are TRBV4-3 and TRBJ2-7; 9 bases fit TRBD2. This CDR3 spans 18 amino acids. Trimming cost V 0 bases and J 0 bases; bases outside gene matches: 9. Germline V gives CDR1 LGHNA, CDR2 YSLEER. The CDR3 loop reads CASSQDAGGQSLSYEQYF. CDR3 sequence (DNA): TGCGCCAGCAGCCAAGACGCGGGGGGGCAATCTCTCTCCTACGAGCAGTACTTC.

This clone was seen ten or more times. The genes are TRBV2 and TRBJ2-1; 11 bases are shared with TRBD1. Looked up from germline, CDR1 is SNHLY and CDR2 is FYNNEI. J was trimmed by 7 bases and V by 10 bases; bases with no gene match: 9. This CDR3 is built from 14 residues. The CDR3 coding sequence is TGTGCCACAGCCCGGGACAGGGGGAGAAATGAGCAGTTCTTC. As protein: CATARDRGRNEQFF.

This clone was seen ten or more times. The rearrangement uses TRBV7-2 and TRBJ2-1, with D possibly being TRBD2 (7 bases). V was shortened by 8 bases and J by 1 base, with 9 bases between the two germline ends. Germline V gene sequence: CDR1 SGHTA, CDR2 FQGNSA. The CDR3 length is 13 residues. CDR3 DNA: TGTGCCAGCGGGGGGGCTTCCTACAATGAGCAGTTCTTC. Translation: CASGGASYNEQFF.

This clone was counted ten times or more. J is TRBJ2-3 and V is TRBV19; possibly TRBD2 for D (5 bases). Germline V gives CDR1 LNHDA, CDR2 SQIVND (reference sequence). Trimming shortened V by 1 base and J by 3 bases, and 11 bases separated the two germline ends. The CDR3 has 15 residues. CDR3: CASSIGTRRTDTQYF. CDR3 nucleotides: TGTGCCAGTAGTATAGGTACCAGGAGGACAGATACGCAGTATTTT.

This clone was recorded a few times. The chain uses TRBV30 and TRBJ2-3; 11 bases line up with TRBD2. Germline CDR1 reads GTSNPN; CDR2 reads SVGIG (reference sequence). The V gene end was trimmed by 2 bases and the J gene end by 2 bases; junction bases not matched to a gene: 6. CDR3 length: 16 residues. The CDR3 is CAWSPGLAGPTDTQYF. As DNA, the CDR3 is TGTGCCTGGAGTCCAGGACTAGCGGGCCCCACAGATACGCAGTATTTT.

This clone showed up many times. V gene TRBV11-2 combines with J gene TRBJ2-1, with D possibly matching TRBD1 (6 bases). Trimming shortened V by 3 bases and J by 5 bases, and 8 bases separated the two germline ends. The germline V gene has CDR1 SGHAT and CDR2 FQNNGV. The CDR3 totals 13 residues. The CDR3 bases are TGTGCCAGCAGCTTGTCAGGGGACAATGAGCAGTTCTTC. Translating gives CASSLSGDNEQFF.

The chain employs TRBV6-2 or TRBV6-3 and TRBJ2-6; 7 bases align to TRBD2. Germline assignment: CDR1 MNHEY and CDR2 SVGEGT. The V segment lost 6 bases and the J segment 0 bases; nucleotides outside the gene matches: 14. The CDR3 length is 19 residues. The CDR3 loop reads CASSLTGSGVRSGANVLTF. CDR3 DNA sequence: TGTGCCAGCAGCCTAACGGGGAGCGGGGTCCGCTCTGGGGCCAACGTCCTGACTTTC.

This clone was detected many times. The rearrangement uses TRBV6-6 and TRBJ1-2, with 9 bases identical to TRBD1. CDR1 is MNHNY and CDR2 is SVGAGI in the germline V gene (reference sequence). The J segment lost 1 base and the V segment lost 5 bases, leaving 2 bases of the junction unmatched. This CDR3 is built from 14 residues. CDR3 in DNA: TGTGCCAGCAGTCAGGGACAGGGTAACTATGGCTACACCTTC. Translating it yields CASSQGQGNYGYTF.

The table lists this clone with many counts. The chain uses TRBV7-8 and TRBJ1-2; D perhaps matches TRBD1 (6 bases). With 5 bases removed from V and 2 bases from J, the gap between germline ends came to 12 bases. Germline V CDR1 and CDR2: SGHVS, FQNEAQ. The CDR3 sequence is 14 residues long. CDR3 sequence (DNA): TGTGCCAGCAGCCGCGGGACAACCAACTATGGCTACACCTTC. This sequence encodes CASSRGTTNYGYTF. The full variable domain, completed using reference TRBV7-8 and TRBJ1-2, is GAGVSQSPRYKVAKRGQDVALRCDPISGHVSLFWYQQALGQGPEFLTYFQNEAQLDKSGLPSDRFFAERPEGSVSTLKIQRTQQEDSAVYLCASSRGTTNYGYTFGSGTRLTVV.

This clone showed up many times. This chain joins TRBV5-5 and TRBJ2-1, with TRBD2 matching over 7 bases. The trim removed 5 bases at V and 8 bases at J, leaving 13 bases unmatched. The CDR3 covers 15 residues. The germline CDR1 and CDR2 sequences are SGHKS and YYEKEE (reference sequence). The CDR3 nucleotides are TGTGCCAGCAGTAACCGCGGGACTACGAACCATGAGCAGTTCTTC. Translation gives CASSNRGTTNHEQFF.

The CDR3 DNA sequence: TGTGCCAGCATCCTTTGGGAAGGGGCTGGCTACACCTTC. It translates to CASILWEGAGYTF. The chain joins TRBV7-9 to TRBJ1-2; D possibly corresponds to TRBD1 (5 bases). V was cut by 7 bases and J by 7 bases, with 16 bases left in between. This CDR3 has 13 amino acids. Germline V gene sequence: CDR1 SEHNR, CDR2 FQNEAQ (reference sequence).

Ten or more counts support this clone. The V gene is TRBV7-6, the J gene TRBJ1-1, with 8 positions matching TRBD1. CDR1 is SGHVS and CDR2 is FNYEAQ in the germline V gene. The CDR3 length is 16 residues. V was clipped by 6 bases and J by 1 base; unmatched bases: 10. The CDR3 sequence is CASSSTGAGGNTEAFF. The CDR3 region has the DNA TGTGCCAGCAGTTCGACAGGGGCCGGGGGGAACACTGAAGCTTTCTTT.

This clone has a handful of counts. J is TRBJ2-7 and V is TRBV7-6, with 9 bases lining up with TRBD1. The germline CDR1 and CDR2 sequences are SGHVS and FNYEAQ. The ends lost 1 base at V and 2 bases at J; junction bases unmatched: 0. CDR3 length: 14 amino acids. The CDR3 nucleotides read TGTGCCAGCAGCTTAGACAGGGGGCCCTACGAGCAGTACTTC. It translates to CASSLDRGPYEQYF.

CDR3 sequence: CSVVSLGANEQFF. CDR3 nucleotides: TGCAGCGTTGTATCTTTGGGGGCGAATGAGCAGTTCTTC. The chain carries TRBV29-1 and TRBJ2-1; maybe TRBD1 (6 bases). Germline V gives CDR1 SQVTM, CDR2 ANQGSEA. V was cut by 4 bases and J by 7 bases, with 14 bases left in between. The CDR3 length is 13 residues.

Many counts were recorded for this clone. This sequence joins TRBV12-3 or TRBV12-4 and TRBJ1-1, with 8 bases fitting TRBD1. CDR3 length: 16 residues. The V and J ends lost 1 base and 2 bases, in that order; junction bases with no gene match: 6. This CDR3 reads CASSLGQGAINTEAFF. In nucleotides, the CDR3 is TGTGCCAGCAGTTTAGGGCAGGGGGCGATCAACACTGAAGCTTTCTTT.

This chain uses TRBV7-8 with TRBJ1-5; D is undetermined. Germline V CDR1 and CDR2: SGHVS, FQNEAQ. The CDR3 extends over 14 amino acids. Deletions cut 2 bases from V and 5 bases from J, with 10 bases between. The CDR3 DNA reads TGTGCCAGCAGCTTAAGTCCCGGGTATCAGCCCCAGCATTTT. Protein sequence: CASSLSPGYQPQHF.

This clone turned up a few times. The chain uses TRBV6-1 and TRBJ2-3; 7 bases line up with TRBD2. The germline gives CDR1 MNHNS, CDR2 SASEGT. The V gene end was trimmed by 4 bases and the J gene end by 2 bases; junction bases not matched to a gene: 9. This CDR3 comprises 16 residues. In nucleotides, the CDR3 is TGTGCCAGCAGTGGTACGAGCGGGGCCCTCACAGATACGCAGTATTTT. Encoded protein: CASSGTSGALTDTQYF.

This clone showed up many times. The chain joins TRBV18 to TRBJ1-1, with D maybe TRBD1 (6 bases). This CDR3 contains 14 residues. Germline values: CDR1 KGHSH, CDR2 LQKENI. V lost 4 bases to trimming and J lost 3 bases, with 12 bases between them. The CDR3 nucleotides are TGTGCCAGCTCACGGGACAACGGCGACACTGAAGCTTTCTTT. Protein: CASSRDNGDTEAFF.

This clone was picked up many times. The chain is built from TRBV12-3 or TRBV12-4 and TRBJ2-1, with D possibly matching TRBD1 (5 bases). With 5 bases removed from V and 4 bases from J, the gap between germline ends came to 6 bases. This CDR3 comprises 12 residues. The CDR3 DNA reads TGTGCCAGCAGTCGACAGTACAATGAGCAGTTCTTC. It translates to CASSRQYNEQFF.

This clone has a count of ten or more. V gene TRBV6-5 combines with J gene TRBJ2-1, with D perhaps matching TRBD2 (6 bases). Germline-derived CDR1 and CDR2 are MNHEY and SVGAGI. The CDR3 is 11 amino acids. The CDR3 loop is CAASAYNEQFF. In nucleotides, the CDR3 is TGTGCGGCTAGCGCGTACAATGAGCAGTTCTTC.